The clone carrying this TCR beta chain was recorded many times. Relying on iRepertoire HTBI primers and Arm-PCR of CDR3 regions, the team built TCR beta libraries. MiXCR was run by TCRdb on the multiplex PCR reads, yielding one entry per CDR3 protein. The sample has some 330,000 distinct CDR3 sequences, roughly 24% seen once; the top ten hold roughly a quarter. Time point noted: persistent/refractory GD, antithyroid drugs over 5 years with positive TRAb. RNA isolated from PBMCs was used to make the TCR library. This sample is drawn from a study of regulatory T cells in long-lasting Graves disease. The V gene's germline CDR1 is MDHEN and CDR2 SYDVKM. The CDR3 loop spans 14 amino acids. The V and J ends lost 6 bases and 3 bases respectively, with 15 bases between them.

This clonotype originated in a woman in her forties with Graves disease. The chain uses TRBV28 and TRBJ2-7; tentative D call: TRBD2 (6 bases). Here the sequenced sample was peripheral blood mononuclear cells (PBMCs), taken when the disease was refractory, from a patient treated with antithyroid drugs. For the CDR3, the DNA is TGTGCCAGCAGGCGCCCGGGACTTAACTACGAGCAGTACTTC. Its translation: CASRRPGLNYEQYF.